This record covers a single TCR beta chain. This clone was seen at least ten times. Its antigen has not been determined. One base away there is no much larger clone; base qualities are not given. The sample comes from a study of metastatic and nonmetastatic thyroid tumors (dated by TCRdb to the early 2020s). Turning to the overall study: Repertoires from peripheral blood and from tumor or nodule tissue samples of malignant and benign thyroid patients were compared.

Deletion took 6 bases off V and 1 base off J, with a span of 15 bases between the germline ends. Its CDR3 holds 15 amino acids, cysteine through phenylalanine. Of all the DNA, just the CDR3 is kept, 45 bases in frame from base 1. From the germline V gene, CDR1 is ENHRY and CDR2 is SYGVKD. None of the patients had been given any treatment before thyroid surgery. Patient clinical samples collected from the early 2010s to the late 2010s were retrospectively analysed using T-cell receptor beta sequencing. The library was built by means of PCR. The instrument was an Illumina HiSeq 4000. The TCR beta-chain CDR3 region of each patient was profiled by high-throughput sequencing. The source study handled its data this way. A classifier to discriminate distant-metastatic papillary thyroid cancer patients was built from CDR3 differences across clinicopathological groups. The Shannon index was used to measure repertoire diversity, and the Morisita-Horn index was used to measure how similar tumor and blood repertoires were. The public reads were reanalyzed by TCRdb: fastp trimming at Q25, MiXCR alignment, in-frame beta chains only. Clone size and V and J calls follow TCRdb, not the original study. This sample holds approximately 86,000 clones; around 12% were observed only once. The leading ten clones occupy over 7% of the sample.

Study-wide conclusions, independent of this receptor: TCR beta diversity was reported as significantly higher in malignant tumors than in benign nodules, in both blood and tumor samples.

In this chain, TRBV10-3 is recombined with TRBJ2-5; no D gene call is confident. The sequence derives from a female donor with papillary thyroid cancer or a benign thyroid nodule (not recorded which). Some clones in this sample may be carry-over from other donors' samples. The sample was tumor tissue. The sequence in DNA is TGTGCCATCAGCGAAGACGCCACCATCCAAGAGACCCAGTACTTC. Protein translation: CAISEDATIQETQYF.